These 9 T cell receptor beta chains share one sample of origin, sequenced in a study of T cells after yellow fever vaccination (dated by TCRdb to the late 2010s). Receptor libraries were prepared by 5' RACE. The sample was run on an Illumina NovaSeq 6000. TCRdb trimmed the raw reads at Q25, called clones with MiXCR and kept productive beta chains. Rows are unified per CDR3 protein, each entry keeping the most common DNA and genes. The sample table holds fewer than 500,000 distinct CDR3 sequences, of which roughly a sixth were seen once. Jointly, the top ten make up 18% of the sample. Interpreted using the paper, the treatment or condition label stands for: live attenuated yellow fever vaccine strain. Here the sequenced sample was PBMCs, taken before the yellow fever booster vaccination. The receptors were sampled from a young man who received the YFV17D yellow fever vaccine.

This chain connects TRBV11-2 to TRBJ2-7, with D perhaps TRBD1 or TRBD2 (5 bases each). The germline CDR1 and CDR2 sequences are SGHAT and FQNNGV. This CDR3 is built from 19 residues. V lost 3 bases and J lost 3, with 27 bases in between. The CDR3 sequence: CASSFTGTLAPSIFYEQYV. The CDR3 DNA reads TGTGCCAGCAGCTTTACCGGGACCCTAGCCCCTTCCATTTTCTACGAGCAGTACGTC.

This clonotype was found many times. This rearrangement joins TRBV12-3 or TRBV12-4 to TRBJ1-6; D gene uncertain. The CDR3 is made up of 14 amino acids. The V gene lost 0 bases and the J gene lost 6 bases, with 6 bases spanning the gap. The DNA of the CDR3 is TGTGCCAGCAGTTTAGCGACGGCTAATTCACCCCTCCACTTT. Translated, it gives CASSLATANSPLHF.

This clonotype was recorded a few times. J is TRBJ1-1 and V is TRBV4-1; D not resolved. The CDR3 spans 15 residues. V was shortened by 0 bases and J by 1 base, with 9 bases between the two germline ends. Germline V gives CDR1 MGHRA, CDR2 YSYEKL. CDR3 in amino acids: CASSQEGSGNTEAFF. The CDR3 DNA follows: TGCGCCAGCAGCCAAGAGGGGTCAGGGAACACTGAAGCTTTCTTT.

The V and J genes are TRBV4-2 and TRBJ2-2; the match to TRBD2 covers 9 bases. CDR1 LGHNA and CDR2 YNFKEQ come from the germline V gene. With 0 bases clipped from V and 5 bases from J, the junction kept 7 bases outside the gene matches. CDR3 length: 17 residues. The CDR3 here is CASSQDQGTSITGELFF. CDR3 in DNA: TGTGCCAGCAGCCAAGATCAAGGGACTAGCATTACCGGGGAGCTGTTTTTT.

The chain recombines TRBV12-3 or TRBV12-4 with TRBJ1-2, with D unclear. The V gene lost 7 bases and the J gene lost 6 bases, with 15 bases spanning the gap. The CDR3 has 13 residues. CDR3 sequence (DNA): TGTGCCAGCACCGCAGCAGCGATGGATGGCTACACCTTC. It translates to CASTAAAMDGYTF.

This clonotype was recorded a few times. The V and J genes are TRBV6-5 and TRBJ1-6, with D perhaps matching TRBD1 (6 bases). The CDR3 covers 14 residues. The V end lost 6 bases, the J end lost 6 bases, and 12 bases lay between the germline ends. The germline V gene has CDR1 MNHEY and CDR2 SVGAGI. The CDR3 DNA sequence: TGTGCCAGCAGGATGGACAGCGCTAATTCACCCCTCCACTTT. This codes for CASRMDSANSPLHF.

This chain links TRBV5-1 with TRBJ2-3; no reliable D call. The CDR3 has 12 residues. Germline V CDR1 and CDR2: SGHRS, YFSETQ. V was pared by 0 bases and J by 10 bases, with 9 bases between. CDR3 region: CASSLAGHPQYF. In DNA, the CDR3 is TGCGCCAGCAGCTTGGCTGGTCATCCGCAGTATTTT. Looking up the rest from reference TRBV5-1 and TRBJ2-3 gives the full variable domain: KAGVTQTPRYLIKTRGQQVTLSCSPISGHRSVSWYQQTPGQGLQFLFEYFSETQRNKGNFPGRFSGRQFSNSRSEMNVSTLELGDSALYLCASSLAGHPQYFGPGTRLTVL.

This clonotype was picked up a small number of times. The rearrangement joins TRBV2 to TRBJ2-7; the match to TRBD1 covers 7 bases. V was clipped by 6 bases and J by 5 bases; unmatched bases: 10. This CDR3 has 14 residues. Looked up from germline, CDR1 is SNHLY and CDR2 is FYNNEI. CDR3 amino acids: CASSLQGSFDEQYV. In nucleotides, the CDR3 is TGTGCCAGCAGCTTACAGGGGAGCTTCGACGAGCAGTACGTC.

The chain joins TRBV27 to TRBJ2-7; no reliable D call. CDR1 is MNHEY, CDR2 SMNVEV, per germline (reference sequence). This CDR3 comprises 14 residues. Trimming pared 3 bases from V and 0 bases from J, leaving 9 bases between. The CDR3 reads CASSFWGDSYEQYF. The CDR3 nucleotides read TGTGCCAGCAGTTTTTGGGGTGACTCCTACGAGCAGTACTTC.